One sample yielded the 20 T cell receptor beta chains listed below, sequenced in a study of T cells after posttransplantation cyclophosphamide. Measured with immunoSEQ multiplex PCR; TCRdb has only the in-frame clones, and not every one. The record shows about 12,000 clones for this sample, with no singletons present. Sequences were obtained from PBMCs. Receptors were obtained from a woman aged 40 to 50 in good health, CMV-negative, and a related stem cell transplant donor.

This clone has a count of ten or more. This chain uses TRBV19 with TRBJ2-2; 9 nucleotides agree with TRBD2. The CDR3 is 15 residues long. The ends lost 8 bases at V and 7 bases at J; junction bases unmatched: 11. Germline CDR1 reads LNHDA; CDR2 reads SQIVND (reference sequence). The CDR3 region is CASSLSGGRDGELFF. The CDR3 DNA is TGTGCCAGTTCCCTGTCGGGCGGGAGGGACGGGGAGCTGTTTTTT.

The CDR3 is CASRWLDRGSRETQYF. CDR3 bases: TGTGCCAGCAGGTGGCTGGACAGGGGTTCAAGGGAGACCCAGTACTTC. The chain couples TRBV7-8 to TRBJ2-5; 9 bases are a match to TRBD1. CDR1 is SGHVS and CDR2 is FQNEAQ in the germline V gene. Trimming removed 6 bases from V and 5 bases from J; junction bases left unmatched: 13. The CDR3 has 16 amino acids.

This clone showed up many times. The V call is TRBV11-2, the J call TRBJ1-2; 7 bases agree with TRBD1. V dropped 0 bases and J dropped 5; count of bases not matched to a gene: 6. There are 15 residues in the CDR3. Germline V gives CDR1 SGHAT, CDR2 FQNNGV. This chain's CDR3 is CASSLEAGTDYGYTF. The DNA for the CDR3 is TGTGCCAGCAGCTTAGAAGCTGGGACAGATTATGGCTACACCTTC.

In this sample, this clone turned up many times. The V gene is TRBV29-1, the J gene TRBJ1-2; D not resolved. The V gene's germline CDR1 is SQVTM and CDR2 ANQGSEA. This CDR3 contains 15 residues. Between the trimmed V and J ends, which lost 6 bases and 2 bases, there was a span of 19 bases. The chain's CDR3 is CSVGRSILNNYGYTF. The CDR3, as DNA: TGCAGCGTGGGCAGGAGTATCCTAAACAACTATGGCTACACCTTC.

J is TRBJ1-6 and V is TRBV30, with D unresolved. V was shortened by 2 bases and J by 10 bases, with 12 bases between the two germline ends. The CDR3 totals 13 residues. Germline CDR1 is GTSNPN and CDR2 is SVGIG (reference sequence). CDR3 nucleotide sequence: TGTGCCTGGAGTCGCGACATTCGGTCACCCCTCCACTTT. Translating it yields CAWSRDIRSPLHF.

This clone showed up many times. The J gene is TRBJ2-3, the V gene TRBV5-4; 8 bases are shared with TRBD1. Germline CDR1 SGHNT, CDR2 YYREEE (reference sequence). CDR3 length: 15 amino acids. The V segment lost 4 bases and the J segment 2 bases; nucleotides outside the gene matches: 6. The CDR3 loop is CASSPQTGVTDTQYF. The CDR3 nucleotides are TGTGCCAGCAGCCCCCAGACAGGGGTCACAGATACGCAGTATTTT.

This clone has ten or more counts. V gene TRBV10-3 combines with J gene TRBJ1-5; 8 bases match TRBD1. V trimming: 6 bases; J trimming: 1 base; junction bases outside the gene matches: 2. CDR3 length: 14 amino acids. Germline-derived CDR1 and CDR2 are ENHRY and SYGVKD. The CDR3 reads CAISGQGSNQPQHF. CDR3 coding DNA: TGTGCCATCAGCGGACAGGGAAGCAATCAGCCCCAGCATTTT.

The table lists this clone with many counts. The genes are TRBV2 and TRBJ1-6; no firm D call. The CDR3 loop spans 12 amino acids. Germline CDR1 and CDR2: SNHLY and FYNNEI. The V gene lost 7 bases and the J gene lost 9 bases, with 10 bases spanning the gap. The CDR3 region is CASTTGSSPLHF. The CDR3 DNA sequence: TGTGCCAGCACCACGGGGTCTTCACCCCTCCACTTT. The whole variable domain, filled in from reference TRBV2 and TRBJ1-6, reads EPEVTQTPSHQVTQMGQEVILRCVPISNHLYFYWYRQILGQKVEFLVSFYNNEISEKSEIFDDQFSVERPDGSNFTLKIRSTKLEDSAMYFCASTTGSSPLHFGNGTRLTVT.

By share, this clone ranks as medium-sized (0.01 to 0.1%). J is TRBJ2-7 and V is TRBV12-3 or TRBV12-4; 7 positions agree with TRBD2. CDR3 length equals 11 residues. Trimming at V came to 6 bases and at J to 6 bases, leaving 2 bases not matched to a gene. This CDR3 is CASSLAAEQYF. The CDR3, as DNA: TGTGCCAGCAGCCTAGCGGCCGAGCAGTACTTC.

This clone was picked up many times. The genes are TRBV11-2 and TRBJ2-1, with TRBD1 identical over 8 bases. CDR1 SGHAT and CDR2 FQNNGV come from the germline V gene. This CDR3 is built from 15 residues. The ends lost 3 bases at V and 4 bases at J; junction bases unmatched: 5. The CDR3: CASSLGQAAYNEQFF. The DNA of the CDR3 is TGTGCCAGCAGCTTGGGACAGGCGGCTTACAATGAGCAGTTCTTC.

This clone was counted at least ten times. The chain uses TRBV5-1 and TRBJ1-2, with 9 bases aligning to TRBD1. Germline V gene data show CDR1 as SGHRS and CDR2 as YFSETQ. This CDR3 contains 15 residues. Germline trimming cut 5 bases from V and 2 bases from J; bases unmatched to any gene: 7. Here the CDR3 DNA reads TGCGCCAGCAGGGAGGGGACAGGGTACAACTATGGCTACACCTTC. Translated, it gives CASREGTGYNYGYTF.

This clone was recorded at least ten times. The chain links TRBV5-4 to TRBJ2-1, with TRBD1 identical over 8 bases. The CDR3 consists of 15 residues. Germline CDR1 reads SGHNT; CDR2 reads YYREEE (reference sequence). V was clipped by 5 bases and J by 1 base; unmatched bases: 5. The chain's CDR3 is CASREDRGSYNEQFF. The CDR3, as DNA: TGTGCCAGCAGAGAAGACAGGGGTTCCTACAATGAGCAGTTCTTC. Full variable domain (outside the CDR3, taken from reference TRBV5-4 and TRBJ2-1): ETGVTQSPTHLIKTRGQQVTLRCSSQSGHNTVSWYQQALGQGPQFIFQYYREEENGRGNFPPRFSGLQFPNYSSELNVNALELDDSALYLCASREDRGSYNEQFFGPGTRLTVL.

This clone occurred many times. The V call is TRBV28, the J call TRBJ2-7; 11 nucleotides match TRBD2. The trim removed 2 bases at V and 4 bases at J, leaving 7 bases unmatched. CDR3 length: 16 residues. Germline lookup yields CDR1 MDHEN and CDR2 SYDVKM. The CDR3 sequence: CASSLRRLAGRYEQYF. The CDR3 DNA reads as TGTGCCAGCAGTTTAAGGAGACTAGCGGGACGATACGAGCAGTACTTC.

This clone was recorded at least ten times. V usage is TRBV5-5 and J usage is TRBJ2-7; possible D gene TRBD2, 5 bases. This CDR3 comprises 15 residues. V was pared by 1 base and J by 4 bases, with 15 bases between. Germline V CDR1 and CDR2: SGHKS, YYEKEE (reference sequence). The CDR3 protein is CASSLSGVVGYEQYF. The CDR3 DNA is TGTGCCAGCAGCTTGTCCGGGGTAGTCGGTTACGAGCAGTACTTC. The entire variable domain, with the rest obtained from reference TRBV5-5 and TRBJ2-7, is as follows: DAGVTQSPTHLIKTRGQQVTLRCSPISGHKSVSWYQQVLGQGPQFIFQYYEKEERGRGNFPDRFSARQFPNYSSELNVNALLLGDSALYLCASSLSGVVGYEQYFGPGTRLTVT.

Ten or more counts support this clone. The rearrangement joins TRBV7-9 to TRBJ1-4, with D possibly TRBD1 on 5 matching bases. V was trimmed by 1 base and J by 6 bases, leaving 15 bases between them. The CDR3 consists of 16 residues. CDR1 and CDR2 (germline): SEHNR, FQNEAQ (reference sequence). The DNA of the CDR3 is TGTGCCAGCAGCTTAGAGGCAGGGCGGATCTATGAAAAACTGTTTTTT. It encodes CASSLEAGRIYEKLFF.

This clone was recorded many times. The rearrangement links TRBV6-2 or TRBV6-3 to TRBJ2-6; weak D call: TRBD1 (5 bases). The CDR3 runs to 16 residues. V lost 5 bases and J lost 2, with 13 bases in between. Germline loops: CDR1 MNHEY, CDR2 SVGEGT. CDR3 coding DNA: TGTGCCAGCAGTGACCCAGGGTTGGCTGGGGCCAACGTCCTGACTTTC. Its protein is CASSDPGLAGANVLTF.

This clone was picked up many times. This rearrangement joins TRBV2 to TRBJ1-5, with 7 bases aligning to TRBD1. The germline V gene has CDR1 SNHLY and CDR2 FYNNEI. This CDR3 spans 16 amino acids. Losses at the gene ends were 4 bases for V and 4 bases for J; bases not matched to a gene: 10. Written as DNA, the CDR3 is TGTGCCAGCAGTGTCAGCCGACAGGGTTGGAATCAGCCCCAGCATTTT. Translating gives CASSVSRQGWNQPQHF.

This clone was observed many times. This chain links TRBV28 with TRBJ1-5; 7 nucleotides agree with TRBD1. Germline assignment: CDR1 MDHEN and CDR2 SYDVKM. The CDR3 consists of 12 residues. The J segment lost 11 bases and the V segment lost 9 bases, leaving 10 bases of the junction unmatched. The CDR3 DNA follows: TGTGCCAGTGACAGGGCACAATCAGCCCAGCATTTT. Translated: CASDRAQSAQHF.

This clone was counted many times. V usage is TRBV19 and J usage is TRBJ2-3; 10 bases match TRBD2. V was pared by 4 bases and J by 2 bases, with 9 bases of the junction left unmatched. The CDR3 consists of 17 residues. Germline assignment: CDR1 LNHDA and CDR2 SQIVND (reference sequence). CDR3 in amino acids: CASSRAPTSGLTDTQYF. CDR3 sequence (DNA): TGTGCCAGTAGTAGGGCTCCGACTAGCGGGCTCACAGATACGCAGTATTTT.

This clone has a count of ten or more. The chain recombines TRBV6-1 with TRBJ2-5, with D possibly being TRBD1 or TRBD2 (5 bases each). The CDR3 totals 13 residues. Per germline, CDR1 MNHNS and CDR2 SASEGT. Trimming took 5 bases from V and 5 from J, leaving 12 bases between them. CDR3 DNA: TGTGCCAGCAGTAGTAGAGGGGCTGAGACCCAGTACTTC. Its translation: CASSSRGAETQYF.